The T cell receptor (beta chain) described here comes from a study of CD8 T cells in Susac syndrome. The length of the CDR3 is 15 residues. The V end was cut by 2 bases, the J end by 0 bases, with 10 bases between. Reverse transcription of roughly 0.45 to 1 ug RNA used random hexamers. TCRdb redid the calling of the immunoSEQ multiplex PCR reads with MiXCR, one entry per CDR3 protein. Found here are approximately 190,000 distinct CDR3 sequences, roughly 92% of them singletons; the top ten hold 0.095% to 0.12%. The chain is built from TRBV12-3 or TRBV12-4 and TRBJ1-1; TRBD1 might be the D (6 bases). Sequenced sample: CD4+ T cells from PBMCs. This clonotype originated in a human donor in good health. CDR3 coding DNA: TGTGCCAGCAGTTTAAAAACAGGGATGAACACTGAAGCTTTCTTT. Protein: CASSLKTGMNTEAFF.